The T cell receptor (beta chain) described here comes from a study of shared clonotypes between healthy human individuals. Details on this clone: No antigen is known for it.

CD8 cells classed as naive were CD45RO-negative and positively selected for CCR7, excluding terminally differentiated effector memory CD45RA+ cells. Clones were sequenced by immunoSEQ multiplex PCR, and TCRdb holds only the in-frame ones, with some missing. The sample has millions of clones; 85% to 95% are singletons. Broader study findings: Represented diversity (both genetic and exposure-history) was limited by the small number of donors. The naive CD4 repertoires of a handful of donors were compared, and about 5% of clonotypes were shared.

The TCR comes from a man between 18 and 35 years old in good health. Some clones in this sample may be carry-over from other donors' samples. The sample comprised naive CD8+ T cells from PBMCs.

The DNA for the CDR3 is TGTGCCAGCAGCTTAGCAGCGGGATTCGGGAATGAAAAACTGTTTTTT. Its protein is CASSLAAGFGNEKLFF. The chain has TRBV7-9 and TRBJ1-4; no definite D call. V lost 0 bases and J lost 5, with 13 bases in between. This CDR3 has 16 residues. Germline V gene lookup returns CDR1 SEHNR and CDR2 FQNEAQ (reference sequence).